Included here is one T cell receptor (beta chain) sequence, with context. What it binds is not known. Mismatch repair deficiency was confirmed in all patients, by PCR or immunohistochemistry. TCR sequencing covered a few patients who responded to pembrolizumab. The data were produced by immunoSEQ multiplex PCR, yet TCRdb's version contains in-frame clones alone and is incomplete. The sample has tens of thousands of clones; around 80% are singletons. The data derive from a study of PD-1 blockade in mismatch repair-deficient tumors. Turning to the study itself: Patients had approximately 12 mismatch repair-deficient cancer types and were previously treated and progressing. Findings and caveats of the study: Rapid post-treatment expansion, then contraction, generally preceding radiologic response, marked tumor-resident clones.

Trimming cost V 0 bases and J 2 bases, with 11 bases left between them. From germline, CDR1 is ENHRY and CDR2 SYGVKD. The CDR3 is made up of 15 amino acids. This material consisted of PBMCs, taken roughly 6 weeks after starting pembrolizumab. This clonotype was sampled from an adult with mismatch repair-deficient cancer. The chain combines TRBV10-3 with TRBJ2-7, with a tentative D call TRBD1 (6 bases). CDR3 residues: CAISESDQGTYEQYF. CDR3 sequence (DNA): TGTGCCATCAGTGAGTCGGATCAGGGGACCTACGAGCAGTACTTC.